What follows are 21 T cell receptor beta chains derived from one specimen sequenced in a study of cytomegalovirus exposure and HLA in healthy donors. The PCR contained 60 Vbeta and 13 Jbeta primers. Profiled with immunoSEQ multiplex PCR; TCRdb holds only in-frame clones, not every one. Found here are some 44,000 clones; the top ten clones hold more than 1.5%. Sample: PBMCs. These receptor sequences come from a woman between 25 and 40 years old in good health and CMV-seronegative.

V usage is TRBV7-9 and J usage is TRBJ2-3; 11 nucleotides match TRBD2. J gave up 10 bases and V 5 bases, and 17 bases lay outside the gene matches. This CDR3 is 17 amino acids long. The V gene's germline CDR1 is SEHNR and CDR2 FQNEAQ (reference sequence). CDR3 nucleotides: TGTGCCAGCAGCAGCACCGGGACTAGCGGACCCGGTTATGCGCAGTATTTT. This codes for CASSSTGTSGPGYAQYF.

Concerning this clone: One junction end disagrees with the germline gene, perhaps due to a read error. The CDR3 DNA reads as TGTGCCAGCTCACCCCAGGCGAACACTGAAGATTTCTTT. Its protein product is CASSPQANTEDFF. The chain couples TRBV18 to TRBJ1-1; D not resolved. The V gene's germline CDR1 is KGHSH and CDR2 LQKENI. The CDR3 runs to 13 residues.

The CDR3 bases are TGTGCCAGCAGTTCTTCCGGGACAGGGAAGAGGACTGAAGCTTTCTTT. It encodes CASSSSGTGKRTEAFF. J is TRBJ1-1 and V is TRBV6-5, with 9 bases that match TRBD1. J was trimmed by 5 bases and V by 4 bases; bases with no gene match: 11. Per the germline V gene, CDR1 is MNHEY and CDR2 is SVGAGI. This CDR3 is 16 amino acids long.

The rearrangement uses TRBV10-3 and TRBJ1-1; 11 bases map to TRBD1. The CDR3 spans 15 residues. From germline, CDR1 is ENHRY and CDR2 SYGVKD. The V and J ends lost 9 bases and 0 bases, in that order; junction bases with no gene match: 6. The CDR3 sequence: CAITGDRGMNTEAFF. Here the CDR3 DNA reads TGTGCCATTACAGGGGACAGGGGGATGAACACTGAAGCTTTCTTT.

In nucleotides, the CDR3 is TGTGCCAGCAGCCCAGGGGGTGGGTCTCCCTACGAGCAGTACTTC. Its translation: CASSPGGGSPYEQYF. The chain couples TRBV7-2 to TRBJ2-7; 7 bases line up with TRBD1. V dropped 5 bases and J dropped 2; count of bases not matched to a gene: 9. The CDR3 is made up of 15 amino acids. Germline CDR1 reads SGHTA; CDR2 reads FQGNSA. Based on the CDR3 plus reference TRBV7-2 and TRBJ2-7, the full variable domain is GAGVSQSPSNKVTEKGKDVELRCDPISGHTALYWYRQSLGQGLEFLIYFQGNSAPDKSGLPSDRFSAERTGGSVSTLTIQRTQQEDSAVYLCASSPGGGSPYEQYFGPGTRLTVT.

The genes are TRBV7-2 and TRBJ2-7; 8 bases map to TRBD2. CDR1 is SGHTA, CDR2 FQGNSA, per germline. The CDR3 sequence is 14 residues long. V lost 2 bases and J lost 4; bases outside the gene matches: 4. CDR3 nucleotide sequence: TGTGCCAGCAGCTTAAGCGGGAGTAGATACGAGCAGTACTTC. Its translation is CASSLSGSRYEQYF.

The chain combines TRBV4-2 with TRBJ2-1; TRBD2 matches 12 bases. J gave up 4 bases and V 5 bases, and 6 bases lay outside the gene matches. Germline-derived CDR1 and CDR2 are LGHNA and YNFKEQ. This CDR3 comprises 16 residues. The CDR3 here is CASSVGTSGSYNEQFF. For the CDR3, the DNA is TGTGCCAGCAGCGTAGGGACTAGCGGGTCTTACAATGAGCAGTTCTTC.

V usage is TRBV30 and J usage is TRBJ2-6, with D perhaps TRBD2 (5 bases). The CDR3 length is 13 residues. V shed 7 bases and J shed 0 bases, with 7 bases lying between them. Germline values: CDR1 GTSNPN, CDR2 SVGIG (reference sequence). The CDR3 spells CASDFSGANVLTF. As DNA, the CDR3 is TGTGCCTCGGACTTCTCTGGGGCCAACGTCCTGACTTTC.

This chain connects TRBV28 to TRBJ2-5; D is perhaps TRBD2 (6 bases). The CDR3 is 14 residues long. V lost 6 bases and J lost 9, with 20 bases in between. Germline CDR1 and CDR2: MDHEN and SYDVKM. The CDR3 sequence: CASRPGGAGPSQYF. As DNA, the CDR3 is TGTGCCAGCAGGCCCGGAGGGGCCGGGCCGTCCCAGTACTTC. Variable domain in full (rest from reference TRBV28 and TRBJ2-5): DVKVTQSSRYLVKRTGEKVFLECVQDMDHENMFWYRQDPGLGLRLIYFSYDVKMKEKGDIPEGYSVSREKKERFSLILESASTNQTSMYLCASRPGGAGPSQYFGPGTRLLVL.

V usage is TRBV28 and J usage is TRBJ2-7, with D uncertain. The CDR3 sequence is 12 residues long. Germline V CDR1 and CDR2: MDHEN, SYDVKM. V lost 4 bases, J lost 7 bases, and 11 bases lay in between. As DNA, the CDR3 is TGTGCCAGCAGTTCTAAATTATGGGAGCAGTACTTC. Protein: CASSSKLWEQYF.

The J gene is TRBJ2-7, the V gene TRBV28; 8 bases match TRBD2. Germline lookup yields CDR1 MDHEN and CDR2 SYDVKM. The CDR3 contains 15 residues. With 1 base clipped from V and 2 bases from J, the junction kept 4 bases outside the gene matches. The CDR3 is CASSLLTSGPYEQYF. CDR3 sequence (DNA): TGTGCCAGCAGTTTATTAACTAGCGGACCCTACGAGCAGTACTTC.

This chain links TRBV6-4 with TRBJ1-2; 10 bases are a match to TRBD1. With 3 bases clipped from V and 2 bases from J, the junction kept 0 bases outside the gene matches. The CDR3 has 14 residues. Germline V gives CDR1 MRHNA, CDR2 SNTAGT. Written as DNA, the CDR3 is TGTGCCAGCAGTGAGACAGGGGGCAACTATGGCTACACCTTC. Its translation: CASSETGGNYGYTF.

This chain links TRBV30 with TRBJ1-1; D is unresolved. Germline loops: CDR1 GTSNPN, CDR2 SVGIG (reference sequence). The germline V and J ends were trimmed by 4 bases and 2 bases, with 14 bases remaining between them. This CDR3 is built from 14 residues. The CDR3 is CAWTYSHSNTEAFF. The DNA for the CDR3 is TGTGCCTGGACTTACAGTCACAGTAACACTGAAGCTTTCTTT.

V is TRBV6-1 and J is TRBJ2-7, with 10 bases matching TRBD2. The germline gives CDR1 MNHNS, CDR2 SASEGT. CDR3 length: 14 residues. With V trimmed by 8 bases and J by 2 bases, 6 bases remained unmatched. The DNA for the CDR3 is TGTGCCAGCCGTCTAGCGGGAGTACCCTACGAGCAGTACTTC. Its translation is CASRLAGVPYEQYF.

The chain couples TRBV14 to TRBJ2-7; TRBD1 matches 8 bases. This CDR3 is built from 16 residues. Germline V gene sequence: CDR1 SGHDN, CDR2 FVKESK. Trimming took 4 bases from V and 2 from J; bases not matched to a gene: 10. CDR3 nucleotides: TGTGCCAGCAGCCTACCCGGGACAGGCCGAACCTACGAGCAGTACTTC. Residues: CASSLPGTGRTYEQYF.

CDR3 in DNA: TGTGCCAGCAGTCCAGGGGCGAACACCGGGGAGCTGTTTTTT. Its protein is CASSPGANTGELFF. The V gene is TRBV27, the J gene TRBJ2-2, with TRBD1 as a possible D gene (6 bases). Germline CDR1 and CDR2: MNHEY and SMNVEV (reference sequence). The CDR3 is made up of 14 amino acids. The V and J ends lost 5 bases and 0 bases respectively, with 7 bases between them.

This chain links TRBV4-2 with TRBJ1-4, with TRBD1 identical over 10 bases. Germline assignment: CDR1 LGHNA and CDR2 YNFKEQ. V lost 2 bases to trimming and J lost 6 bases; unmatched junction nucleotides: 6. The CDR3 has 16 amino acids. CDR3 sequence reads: CASSQLGGTGDEKLFF. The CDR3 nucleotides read TGTGCCAGCAGCCAATTGGGGGGGACAGGGGATGAAAAACTGTTTTTT.

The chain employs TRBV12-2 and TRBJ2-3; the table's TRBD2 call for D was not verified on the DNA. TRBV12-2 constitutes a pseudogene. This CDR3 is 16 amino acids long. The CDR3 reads CASRLAWLVISDTQYF. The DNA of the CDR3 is TGTGCAAGTCGCTTAGCGTGGCTAGTAATCTCAGATACGCAGTATTTT.

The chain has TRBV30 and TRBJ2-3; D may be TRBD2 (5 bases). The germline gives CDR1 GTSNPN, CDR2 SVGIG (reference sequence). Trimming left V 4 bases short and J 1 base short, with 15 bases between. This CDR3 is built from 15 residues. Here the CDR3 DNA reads TGTGCCTGGAAAGGCCCCACTAGGGGCACAGATACGCAGTATTTT. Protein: CAWKGPTRGTDTQYF. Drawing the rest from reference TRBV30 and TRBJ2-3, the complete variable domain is SQTIHQWPATLVQPVGSPLSLECTVEGTSNPNLYWYRQAAGRGLQLLFYSVGIGQISSEVPQNLSASRPQDRQFILSSKKLLLSDSGFYLCAWKGPTRGTDTQYFGPGTRLTVL.

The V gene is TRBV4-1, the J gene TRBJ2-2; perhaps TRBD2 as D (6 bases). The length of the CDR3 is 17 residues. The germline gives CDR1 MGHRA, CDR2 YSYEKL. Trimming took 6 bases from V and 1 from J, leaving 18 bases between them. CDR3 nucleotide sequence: TGCGCCAGCAGTTCAACGGAGGGTGGTAGGAACACCGGGGAGCTGTTTTTT. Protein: CASSSTEGGRNTGELFF.

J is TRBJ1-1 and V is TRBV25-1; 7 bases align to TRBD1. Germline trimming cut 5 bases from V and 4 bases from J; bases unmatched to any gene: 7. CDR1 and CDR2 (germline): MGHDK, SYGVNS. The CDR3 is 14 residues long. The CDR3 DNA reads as TGTGCCAGCAGTCCGGGGACAGCGGCCACTGAAGCTTTCTTT. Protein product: CASSPGTAATEAFF.